These T cell receptor beta chains were read from a single sample in a study of cytomegalovirus exposure and HLA in healthy donors. Measured with immunoSEQ multiplex PCR; TCRdb has only the in-frame clones, and not every one. The sample holds 30,000 to 40,000 clones; roughly two fifths are singletons and the top ten take approximately 2%. The material sequenced was PBMCs. The receptors were sampled from a woman in her forties or fifties in good health and CMV-seronegative. Each CDR3 is given with its conserved first and last residue. Each record gives: J gene, clone size, V gene, D gene, CDR3 DNA, CDR3 protein. The D gene is left open where the match is weak. Some rows mark clone size as missing; the rest say once, few, many or name a class of expanded clone.

J gene: TRBJ2-5
clone size: once
V gene: TRBV4-1
D gene: TRBD2
CDR3 DNA: TGCGCCAGCAGCCAAGACCGTAGCGGGAGCCAAGAGACCCAGTACTTC
CDR3 protein: CASSQDRSGSQETQYF

J gene: TRBJ1-5
clone size: few
V gene: TRBV18
D gene: TRBD1
CDR3 DNA: TGTGCCAGCTCACCGACAGGGACTAATCAGCCCCAGCATTTT
CDR3 protein: CASSPTGTNQPQHF

J gene: TRBJ1-1
clone size: -
V gene: TRBV29-1
D gene: -
CDR3 DNA: TGCAGCGCCCGGGGGGCGAACACTGAAGCTTTCTTT
CDR3 protein: CSARGANTEAFF

J gene: TRBJ2-1
clone size: -
V gene: TRBV5-4
D gene: TRBD1
CDR3 DNA: TGTGCCAGCAGCCCAGGTGGGGACAGGGGGCTGAATGAGCAGTTCTTC
CDR3 protein: CASSPGGDRGLNEQFF

J gene: TRBJ1-2
clone size: large
V gene: TRBV6-1
D gene: TRBD1
CDR3 DNA: TGTGCCAGCAGTGAAGCGGGGACAGGGGTAGGCTACACCTTC
CDR3 protein: CASSEAGTGVGYTF

J gene: TRBJ2-1
clone size: -
V gene: TRBV5-4
D gene: -
CDR3 DNA: TGTGCCAGCAGCCCGACTCCGATCCCATACAATGAGCAGTTCTTC
CDR3 protein: CASSPTPIPYNEQFF

J gene: TRBJ1-1
clone size: -
V gene: TRBV27
D gene: TRBD1
CDR3 DNA: TGTGCCAGCAGTTCTTGGACAGGGGCCCGCCGAGGTTCTGAAGCTTTCTTT
CDR3 protein: CASSSWTGARRGSEAFF

J gene: TRBJ1-1
clone size: -
V gene: TRBV11-2
D gene: -
CDR3 DNA: TGTGCCAGCAGCCTCCCGACTTGGGGGGTCTCTGAAGCTTTCTTT
CDR3 protein: CASSLPTWGVSEAFF

J gene: TRBJ2-4
clone size: few
V gene: TRBV13
D gene: TRBD2
CDR3 DNA: TGTGCCACTGTAGGGCCTAGCGGGGGGGCCAAAAACATTCAGTACTTC
CDR3 protein: CATVGPSGGAKNIQYF

J gene: TRBJ2-1
clone size: -
V gene: TRBV5-4
D gene: TRBD1
CDR3 DNA: TGTGCCAGCATCCTCACTGGGACAGGGGACAATGAGCAGTTCTTC
CDR3 protein: CASILTGTGDNEQFF

J gene: TRBJ1-1
clone size: -
V gene: TRBV7-9
D gene: -
CDR3 DNA: TGTTCCAGCGAGCACACTGAAGCTTTCTTT
CDR3 protein: CSSEHTEAFF

J gene: TRBJ2-1
clone size: -
V gene: TRBV10-2
D gene: -
CDR3 DNA: TGCGCCAGCAGTGACCCCCGCGATGAGCAGTTCTTC
CDR3 protein: CASSDPRDEQFF

J gene: TRBJ2-5
clone size: -
V gene: TRBV10-3
D gene: TRBD1
CDR3 DNA: TGTGCCATCAGTCTCGGGACAGGGGTTGGACAAGAGACCCAGTACTTC
CDR3 protein: CAISLGTGVGQETQYF

J gene: TRBJ1-4
clone size: few
V gene: TRBV28
D gene: TRBD1
CDR3 DNA: TGTGCCAGCAGTTTAGAGGGACAGGCGGGACTGTTTTTT
CDR3 protein: CASSLEGQAGLFF

J gene: TRBJ2-7
clone size: -
V gene: TRBV29-1
D gene: -
CDR3 DNA: TGCAGCGGCAGAGGGAGCTCCTACGAGCAGTACTTC
CDR3 protein: CSGRGSSYEQYF

J gene: TRBJ1-1
clone size: -
V gene: TRBV7-9
D gene: -
CDR3 DNA: TGTGCCAGCAGCAGGGGGACGGGTTCAACTGAAGCTTTCTTT
CDR3 protein: CASSRGTGSTEAFF

J gene: TRBJ2-3
clone size: -
V gene: TRBV19
D gene: -
CDR3 DNA: TGTGCCAGTAGTATGAATGAGGCATCTCGCACAGATACGCAGTATTTT
CDR3 protein: CASSMNEASRTDTQYF

J gene: TRBJ1-2
clone size: few
V gene: TRBV6-5
D gene: -
CDR3 DNA: TGTGCCAGCAGTATCACGGGGGAAAACTATGGCTACACCTTC
CDR3 protein: CASSITGENYGYTF

J gene: TRBJ1-6
clone size: -
V gene: TRBV5-6
D gene: -
CDR3 DNA: TGTGCCAGCAGCTTGGACAGTGTTAATTCACCCCTCCACTTT
CDR3 protein: CASSLDSVNSPLHF

J gene: TRBJ2-3
clone size: -
V gene: TRBV7-3
D gene: -
CDR3 DNA: TGTGCCAGCAGCTCCGGGACTGCTACAGATACGCAGTATTTT
CDR3 protein: CASSSGTATDTQYF

J gene: TRBJ2-7
clone size: few
V gene: TRBV7-9
D gene: -
CDR3 DNA: TGTGCCAGCAGCTTAGACGGCGGGCTCTACGAGCAGTACTTC
CDR3 protein: CASSLDGGLYEQYF

J gene: TRBJ2-1
clone size: -
V gene: TRBV5-1
D gene: -
CDR3 DNA: TGCGCCAGCAGCTTGGAGTGGAGCTCCTACAATGAGCAGTTCTTC
CDR3 protein: CASSLEWSSYNEQFF

J gene: TRBJ1-1
clone size: -
V gene: TRBV7-9
D gene: TRBD1
CDR3 DNA: TGTGCCAGCAGCTCTTTTTGGGGGACAGGGACAGAGAACACTGAAGCTTTCTTT
CDR3 protein: CASSSFWGTGTENTEAFF

J gene: TRBJ2-1
clone size: -
V gene: TRBV5-1
D gene: -
CDR3 DNA: TGCGCCAGCAGTTCTCTCTACAATGAGCAGTTCTTC
CDR3 protein: CASSSLYNEQFF

J gene: TRBJ1-1
clone size: -
V gene: TRBV4-2
D gene: -
CDR3 DNA: TGTGCCAGCAGCCAAGACTGGGATGGGGGCAATGAAGCTTTCTTT
CDR3 protein: CASSQDWDGGNEAFF

J gene: TRBJ2-1
clone size: -
V gene: TRBV6-1
D gene: TRBD2
CDR3 DNA: TGTGCCACCAATAGCGGGAGGGGGAATGAGCAGTTCTTC
CDR3 protein: CATNSGRGNEQFF

J gene: TRBJ2-1
clone size: -
V gene: TRBV7-9
D gene: TRBD2
CDR3 DNA: TGTGCCAGCAGACCTACTAGCGGGAGGATGAATGAGCAGTTCTTC
CDR3 protein: CASRPTSGRMNEQFF

J gene: TRBJ2-7
clone size: -
V gene: TRBV5-1
D gene: TRBD2
CDR3 DNA: TGCGCCAGCAGCTTGTCACTAGCGGGGGGCACCTACGAGCAGTACTTC
CDR3 protein: CASSLSLAGGTYEQYF

J gene: TRBJ2-6
clone size: -
V gene: TRBV7-2
D gene: -
CDR3 DNA: TGTGCCAGCAGCTTAGGTCCAGGGGCTGGGGCCAACGTCCTGACTTTC
CDR3 protein: CASSLGPGAGANVLTF

J gene: TRBJ2-5
clone size: -
V gene: TRBV19
D gene: TRBD1
CDR3 DNA: TGTGCCAGTAGTCCAAGGGACAGGGACCACGAGACCCAGTACTTC
CDR3 protein: CASSPRDRDHETQYF

J gene: TRBJ1-1
clone size: -
V gene: TRBV5-1
D gene: TRBD1
CDR3 DNA: TGCGCCAGCAGCTTGGAAGTGACAGGGGGCACTGAAGCTTTCTTT
CDR3 protein: CASSLEVTGGTEAFF

J gene: TRBJ1-2
clone size: few
V gene: TRBV30
D gene: -
CDR3 DNA: TGTGCCGGAGGCGGGGCAGGTAGAGGCTACACCTTC
CDR3 protein: CAGGGAGRGYTF

J gene: TRBJ1-6
clone size: -
V gene: TRBV7-3
D gene: -
CDR3 DNA: TGTGCCAGCAGCTTAAGGGGCAGGGGAAATTCACCCCTCCACTTT
CDR3 protein: CASSLRGRGNSPLHF

J gene: TRBJ2-3
clone size: few
V gene: TRBV5-1
D gene: TRBD2
CDR3 DNA: TGCGCCAGCAGTAAGGCGGGGGTGGCAGATACGCAGTATTTT
CDR3 protein: CASSKAGVADTQYF

J gene: TRBJ2-2
clone size: -
V gene: TRBV2
D gene: TRBD1
CDR3 DNA: TGTGCCAGCAGTCTGGACAGGGCGAACACCGGGGAGCTGTTTTTT
CDR3 protein: CASSLDRANTGELFF

J gene: TRBJ2-7
clone size: -
V gene: TRBV28
D gene: TRBD1
CDR3 DNA: TGTGCCAGCAGTTTATACCTTCTAGGGACAGGGGTATACGAGCAGTACTTC
CDR3 protein: CASSLYLLGTGVYEQYF

J gene: TRBJ1-4
clone size: -
V gene: TRBV19
D gene: TRBD1
CDR3 DNA: TGTGCCAGTAGTATAAAGTCGGCGGACAGGGTGAATGAAAAACTGTTTTTT
CDR3 protein: CASSIKSADRVNEKLFF

J gene: TRBJ2-1
clone size: -
V gene: TRBV9
D gene: TRBD1
CDR3 DNA: TGTGCCAGCAGCGGATTCAAGGACAGGGTCTACAATGAGCAGTTCTTC
CDR3 protein: CASSGFKDRVYNEQFF

J gene: TRBJ2-1
clone size: few
V gene: TRBV19
D gene: -
CDR3 DNA: TGTGCCAGTAGTATAGTCGGGGGAACCGTAGGGAATGAGCAGTTCTTC
CDR3 protein: CASSIVGGTVGNEQFF

J gene: TRBJ2-1
clone size: -
V gene: TRBV29-1
D gene: -
CDR3 DNA: TGCAGCGTTGAGAGGGATGGCAACAATGAGCAGTTCTTC
CDR3 protein: CSVERDGNNEQFF